These T cell receptor beta chains were read from a single sample in a study of blood T cell repertoires in COVID-19. Sequencing used immunoSEQ multiplex PCR; TCRdb keeps in-frame clones, though not all of them. This repertoire shows about 190,000 clones, almost 90% found once; its top ten account for 0.5% to 0.75%. What was sequenced was peripheral blood. These receptors originate from a man aged 45-65 years with acute or convalescent COVID-19. CDR3s include the opening cysteine and the closing phenylalanine or tryptophan. A D gene is named only where the DNA matches it firmly. Not every row has a clone size; where given, it reads once, few, many or a size class.

v_call: TRBV19
clone_size: .
j_call: TRBJ1-1
d_call: .
cdr3_nt: TGTGCCAGTAGTATAAAGTCCGGGGACACTGAAGCTTTCTTT
cdr3_aa: CASSIKSGDTEAFF

v_call: TRBV27
clone_size: .
j_call: TRBJ1-2
d_call: TRBD1
cdr3_nt: TGTGCCAGCAGTTCCCGACAGGGCACTAACTATGGCTACACCTTC
cdr3_aa: CASSSRQGTNYGYTF

v_call: TRBV27
clone_size: .
j_call: TRBJ1-5
d_call: TRBD1
cdr3_nt: TGTGCCAGCAGTGAAATGGGACAGGGGAATCAGCCCCAGCATTTT
cdr3_aa: CASSEMGQGNQPQHF

v_call: TRBV28
clone_size: .
j_call: TRBJ2-1
d_call: TRBD1
cdr3_nt: TGTGCCAGCAGTCCCCCGGGACAGGGGGCCGATGAGCAGTTCTTC
cdr3_aa: CASSPPGQGADEQFF

v_call: TRBV12-5
clone_size: .
j_call: TRBJ1-1
d_call: .
cdr3_nt: TGTGCTAGCTCAGGGGAGGGGAACACTGAAGCTTTCTTT
cdr3_aa: CASSGEGNTEAFF

v_call: TRBV21-1
clone_size: few
j_call: TRBJ2-5
d_call: .
cdr3_nt: TGTGCCAGCACCAGCGGACAGGGGGTCAATAGCGGGAGGGTCCAAGAGACCCAGTACTTC
cdr3_aa: CASTSGQGVNSGRVQETQYF

v_call: TRBV7-9
clone_size: .
j_call: TRBJ2-3
d_call: .
cdr3_nt: TGTGCCAGCAGCACGGCCGGGACAGATACGCAGTATTTT
cdr3_aa: CASSTAGTDTQYF

v_call: TRBV5-5
clone_size: .
j_call: TRBJ2-1
d_call: TRBD2
cdr3_nt: TGTGCCAGCAGCATCGGACTAGCGGGAGCTTTTGAGCAGTTCTTC
cdr3_aa: CASSIGLAGAFEQFF

v_call: TRBV11-1
clone_size: .
j_call: TRBJ2-1
d_call: .
cdr3_nt: TGTGCCAGCAGCTTCCCGACAGGTTACAATGAGCAGTTCTTC
cdr3_aa: CASSFPTGYNEQFF

v_call: TRBV18
clone_size: .
j_call: TRBJ1-2
d_call: .
cdr3_nt: TGTGCCAGCTCACAGGACAGTCGGGATGGCTACACCTTC
cdr3_aa: CASSQDSRDGYTF

v_call: TRBV18
clone_size: once
j_call: TRBJ2-3
d_call: .
cdr3_nt: TGTGCCAGCTCTCTTAACGCGATAACTAGCACAGATACGCAGTATTTT
cdr3_aa: CASSLNAITSTDTQYF

v_call: TRBV6-2/TRBV6-3
clone_size: .
j_call: TRBJ2-5
d_call: .
cdr3_nt: TGTGCCAGCAGTTTCGCCAGGGGTCCCGGGGAGACCCAGTACTTC
cdr3_aa: CASSFARGPGETQYF

v_call: TRBV7-9
clone_size: few
j_call: TRBJ1-1
d_call: .
cdr3_nt: TGTGCCAGCAGCTTAACATTCTCAGGTTGGAACACTGAAGCTTTCTTT
cdr3_aa: CASSLTFSGWNTEAFF

v_call: TRBV27
clone_size: few
j_call: TRBJ1-5
d_call: TRBD1
cdr3_nt: TGTGCCAGCAGTTCCGGGACAGGGTATTCTCCCCATCAGCCCCAGCATTTT
cdr3_aa: CASSSGTGYSPHQPQHF

v_call: TRBV6-5
clone_size: few
j_call: TRBJ2-6
d_call: .
cdr3_nt: TGTGCCAGCAGGGCAGCTGGGGCCAACGTCCTGACTTTC
cdr3_aa: CASRAAGANVLTF

v_call: TRBV4-3
clone_size: .
j_call: TRBJ2-2
d_call: TRBD1
cdr3_nt: TGCGCCAGCAGCCAAGAATTCCAGGGGGCGGGCACCGGGGAGCTGTTTTTT
cdr3_aa: CASSQEFQGAGTGELFF

v_call: TRBV7-8
clone_size: .
j_call: TRBJ1-5
d_call: .
cdr3_nt: TGTGCCAGCAGCTTAGAGGTAGGGAGAGATCAGCCCCAGCATTTT
cdr3_aa: CASSLEVGRDQPQHF

v_call: TRBV4-2
clone_size: .
j_call: TRBJ1-1
d_call: .
cdr3_nt: TGTGCCAGCAGCCAAGGCGGGGTACGTTTCGAGAACACTGAAGCTTTCTTT
cdr3_aa: CASSQGGVRFENTEAFF

v_call: TRBV6-4
clone_size: .
j_call: TRBJ1-6
d_call: .
cdr3_nt: TGTGCCAGCAGCGGGGGGAGGAAGAGCTCCTATAATTCACCCCTCCACTTT
cdr3_aa: CASSGGRKSSYNSPLHF

v_call: TRBV7-9
clone_size: .
j_call: TRBJ1-1
d_call: TRBD1
cdr3_nt: TGTGCCAGCAATCCGACAGGGGAGGGACGCACTGAAGCTTTCTTT
cdr3_aa: CASNPTGEGRTEAFF

v_call: TRBV19
clone_size: .
j_call: TRBJ2-3
d_call: TRBD1
cdr3_nt: TGTGCCAGTAGTCCGGGGACAGCTAGCACAGATACGCAGTATTTT
cdr3_aa: CASSPGTASTDTQYF

v_call: TRBV28
clone_size: .
j_call: TRBJ1-4
d_call: .
cdr3_nt: TGTGCCAGCATCTCACCCGGGGTTCCTGAAAAACTGTTTTTT
cdr3_aa: CASISPGVPEKLFF

v_call: TRBV6-5
clone_size: .
j_call: TRBJ2-7
d_call: TRBD2
cdr3_nt: TGTGCCAGCAGGACGGGAGGCATATACGAGCAGTACTTC
cdr3_aa: CASRTGGIYEQYF

v_call: TRBV15
clone_size: .
j_call: TRBJ1-5
d_call: .
cdr3_nt: TGTGCCACCAGCAGAGAGGCAGTAAATCAGCCCCAGCATTTT
cdr3_aa: CATSREAVNQPQHF

v_call: TRBV27
clone_size: .
j_call: TRBJ2-2
d_call: .
cdr3_nt: TGTGCCAGCCGACCACAGGGAAGGGCCGGGGAGCTGTTTTTT
cdr3_aa: CASRPQGRAGELFF

v_call: TRBV9
clone_size: .
j_call: TRBJ2-2
d_call: .
cdr3_nt: TGTGCCAGCAGCGGAGGGTGGGGGGAGCTGTTTTTT
cdr3_aa: CASSGGWGELFF

v_call: TRBV18
clone_size: .
j_call: TRBJ2-5
d_call: .
cdr3_nt: TGTGCCAGCTCACCACAGTCGGGAAGAGAGACCCAGTACTTC
cdr3_aa: CASSPQSGRETQYF

v_call: TRBV12-3/TRBV12-4
clone_size: once
j_call: TRBJ2-1
d_call: TRBD1
cdr3_nt: TGTGCCAGCAGTGGGACAGGGGTGAATGAGCAGTTCTTC
cdr3_aa: CASSGTGVNEQFF

v_call: TRBV19
clone_size: once
j_call: TRBJ1-1
d_call: .
cdr3_nt: TGTGCCAGTAGTTGGGGGACAAGCAAAAAAGCTTTCTTT
cdr3_aa: CASSWGTSKKAFF

v_call: TRBV30
clone_size: .
j_call: TRBJ1-1
d_call: .
cdr3_nt: TGTGCCTGGAGGACAGAATCCCCCGCTGAAGCTTTCTTT
cdr3_aa: CAWRTESPAEAFF

v_call: TRBV11-3
clone_size: .
j_call: TRBJ2-1
d_call: TRBD1
cdr3_nt: TGTGCCAGCAGCTGGGACAGGACGGGTGAGCAGTTCTTC
cdr3_aa: CASSWDRTGEQFF

v_call: TRBV28
clone_size: .
j_call: TRBJ2-6
d_call: .
cdr3_nt: TGTGCCAGCAGTTTAGACATTTCGGGGGCCAACGTCCTGACTTTC
cdr3_aa: CASSLDISGANVLTF

v_call: TRBV23-1
clone_size: .
j_call: TRBJ2-5
d_call: .
cdr3_nt: TGCGCCAGCAGTCATCCGGGACAACCAGGGACCCAGTACTTC
cdr3_aa: CASSHPGQPGTQYF

v_call: TRBV6-5
clone_size: .
j_call: TRBJ2-5
d_call: TRBD2
cdr3_nt: TGTGCCAGCAGTTACCCGGGGGGGGAGACCCAGTACTTC
cdr3_aa: CASSYPGGETQYF

v_call: TRBV10-3
clone_size: .
j_call: TRBJ2-3
d_call: TRBD1
cdr3_nt: TGTGCCATCAATAGACAGGGGTCCACTTCTAGCACAGATACGCAGTATTTT
cdr3_aa: CAINRQGSTSSTDTQYF

v_call: TRBV11-2
clone_size: .
j_call: TRBJ2-4
d_call: .
cdr3_nt: TGTGCCAGCAGCAAACTCGACACGCATTCGTACTTC
cdr3_aa: CASSKLDTHSYF

v_call: TRBV11-2
clone_size: .
j_call: TRBJ1-3
d_call: .
cdr3_nt: TGTGCCAGCAGCTTAGTCGGGGAAAACACCATATATTTT
cdr3_aa: CASSLVGENTIYF

v_call: TRBV18
clone_size: .
j_call: TRBJ2-2
d_call: .
cdr3_nt: TGTGCCAGCTCACAATCCCAGGGGACCGGGGAGCTGTTTTTT
cdr3_aa: CASSQSQGTGELFF

v_call: TRBV2
clone_size: .
j_call: TRBJ1-5
d_call: .
cdr3_nt: TGTGCCAGCAGTGCAGGGGACGGCAATCAGCCCCAGCATTTT
cdr3_aa: CASSAGDGNQPQHF

v_call: TRBV9
clone_size: .
j_call: TRBJ2-1
d_call: .
cdr3_nt: TGTGCCAGCAGCGCAACCTACAATGAGCAGTTCTTC
cdr3_aa: CASSATYNEQFF

v_call: TRBV4-3
clone_size: .
j_call: TRBJ1-2
d_call: TRBD1
cdr3_nt: TGCGCCAGCAGCCAAGCGAGGACAGGGGGTGGAAGCTATGGCTACACCTTC
cdr3_aa: CASSQARTGGGSYGYTF

v_call: TRBV4-3
clone_size: .
j_call: TRBJ1-5
d_call: .
cdr3_nt: TGCGCCAGCAGCCAAGATATCGGCAGGGCGGATAGCAATCAGCCCCAGCATTTT
cdr3_aa: CASSQDIGRADSNQPQHF

v_call: TRBV10-3
clone_size: .
j_call: TRBJ1-2
d_call: TRBD1
cdr3_nt: TGTGCCATCAGTGAGTCGGGACAGGGGCTGTATGGCTACACCTTC
cdr3_aa: CAISESGQGLYGYTF

v_call: TRBV6-2/TRBV6-3
clone_size: .
j_call: TRBJ2-1
d_call: .
cdr3_nt: TGTGCCAGCAGTTACCCCGACGGTGGGGCGGAAGAATACAATGAGCAGTTCTTC
cdr3_aa: CASSYPDGGAEEYNEQFF

v_call: TRBV29-1
clone_size: .
j_call: TRBJ1-1
d_call: .
cdr3_nt: TGCAGCGTTGAACCAGACAGGTTGAACACTGAAGCTTTCTTT
cdr3_aa: CSVEPDRLNTEAFF

v_call: TRBV3-1/TRBV3-2
clone_size: .
j_call: TRBJ1-6
d_call: .
cdr3_nt: TGTGCCAGCAGCCAAGGTTCATCACCCCTCCACTTT
cdr3_aa: CASSQGSSPLHF

v_call: TRBV3-1/TRBV3-2
clone_size: .
j_call: TRBJ2-4
d_call: TRBD1
cdr3_nt: TGTGCCAGCAGCCTAAGGGCGACAGGGGACATTCAGTACTTC
cdr3_aa: CASSLRATGDIQYF

v_call: TRBV28
clone_size: .
j_call: TRBJ1-5
d_call: TRBD1
cdr3_nt: TGTGCCAGCACCGTATCCACAGGGGTCAATCAGCCCCAGCATTTT
cdr3_aa: CASTVSTGVNQPQHF

v_call: TRBV28
clone_size: .
j_call: TRBJ2-7
d_call: .
cdr3_nt: TGTGCCAGCAGCCCCACCGGGTTCGAGCAGTACTTC
cdr3_aa: CASSPTGFEQYF

v_call: TRBV6-2/TRBV6-3
clone_size: .
j_call: TRBJ1-5
d_call: .
cdr3_nt: TGTGCCAGCAGTCCCCCCCGACAACCTTATCAGCCCCAGCATTTT
cdr3_aa: CASSPPRQPYQPQHF

v_call: TRBV15
clone_size: .
j_call: TRBJ1-1
d_call: TRBD1
cdr3_nt: TGTGCCACCAGCAGGCTAGGACAGGGCGTAACCACTGAAGCTTTCTTT
cdr3_aa: CATSRLGQGVTTEAFF

v_call: TRBV11-2
clone_size: few
j_call: TRBJ1-5
d_call: .
cdr3_nt: TGTGCCAGCAGCTCAGGGTTCAATCAGCCCCAGCATTTT
cdr3_aa: CASSSGFNQPQHF

v_call: TRBV5-1
clone_size: .
j_call: TRBJ2-2
d_call: TRBD1
cdr3_nt: TGCGCCAGCAGCTCAGCCAGTAGGACAGGGGGTACCGGGGAGCTGTTTTTT
cdr3_aa: CASSSASRTGGTGELFF